The 18 T cell receptor beta chains in this list originate from one sample, sequenced in a study of response to subunit inactivated influenza vaccine. MiXCR, run by TCRdb on the RT-PCR reads, gives a single entry per CDR3 protein. The sample lists roughly 780,000 distinct CDR3 sequences, under 20% occurring once. This material consisted of PBMCs from blood, taken roughly 5 days after vaccination. These receptors were taken from a man aged 45-60 years who received an inactivated influenza vaccine.

Only a few counts were recorded for this clonotype. The chain joins TRBV6-1 to TRBJ1-6; possible D gene TRBD1, 5 bases. The germline V gene encodes CDR1 MNHNS and CDR2 SASEGT. V was trimmed by 10 bases and J by 10 bases, leaving 20 bases between them. This CDR3 is built from 14 residues. The CDR3 sequence is CATQEQGGQSPLHF. The DNA of the CDR3 is TGTGCCACCCAGGAGCAGGGTGGTCAATCACCCCTCCACTTT.

V and J are TRBV11-2 and TRBJ2-3; D tentatively fits TRBD1 or TRBD2 (5 bases each). V was cut by 6 bases and J by 7 bases, with 23 bases left in between. Germline CDR1 is SGHAT and CDR2 is FQNNGV. CDR3 size: 16 residues. In DNA, the CDR3 is TGTGCCAGCAGGCCTCCGGGGCTTACCTTCTTCTATACGCAGTATTTT. Its protein product is CASRPPGLTFFYTQYF.

The chain carries TRBV20-1 and TRBJ2-5; 9 nucleotides line up with TRBD2. This CDR3 contains 16 residues. Trimming at V came to 4 bases and at J to 5 bases, leaving 14 bases not matched to a gene. Per the germline V gene, CDR1 is DFQATT and CDR2 is SNEGSKA (reference sequence). CDR3 nucleotides: TGCAGTGCTAACCCCCGGGTAGCGGGAGTTATGGAGACCCAGTACTTC. Translated: CSANPRVAGVMETQYF.

The V and J genes are TRBV20-1 and TRBJ2-7, with 15 bases matching TRBD2. V trimming: 6 bases; J trimming: 2 bases; junction bases outside the gene matches: 5. The CDR3 loop spans 15 amino acids. Germline CDR1 and CDR2: DFQATT and SNEGSKA (reference sequence). This CDR3 reads CSAEGTSGGTYEQYF. CDR3 sequence (DNA): TGCAGTGCCGAGGGGACTAGCGGGGGGACCTACGAGCAGTACTTC.

The gene calls are TRBV10-3 and TRBJ2-6; D not certain. V was trimmed by 8 bases and J by 1 base, leaving 6 bases between them. Germline CDR1 reads ENHRY; CDR2 reads SYGVKD. This CDR3 is built from 13 residues. The CDR3 nucleotides are TGTGCCATCGGGGATTCTGGGGCCAACGTCCTGACTTTC. Translated, it gives CAIGDSGANVLTF.

This clonotype has only a few counts. This chain joins TRBV7-2 and TRBJ2-7, with TRBD2 identical over 7 bases. Unmatched junction bases numbered 6, after V lost 8 bases and J lost 2 bases. CDR3 length: 13 residues. Germline-derived CDR1 and CDR2 are SGHTA and FQGNSA. CDR3 in DNA: TGTGCCAGCGGGGGACGGGGGGCCTACGAGCAGTACTTC. This gives the protein CASGGRGAYEQYF.

The V call is TRBV9, the J call TRBJ1-2, with a possible D match to TRBD1 (5 bases). Trimming stripped 1 base from V and 5 bases from J, with 6 bases between. Germline CDR1 SGDLS, CDR2 YYNGEE. The CDR3 length is 12 residues. Written as DNA, the CDR3 is TGTGCCAGCAGCGTATCAGGGTATGGCTACACCTTC. As protein: CASSVSGYGYTF.

This clonotype was found once. V and J are TRBV7-9 and TRBJ1-1; D may be TRBD1 (5 bases). Germline lookup yields CDR1 SEHNR and CDR2 FQNEAQ (reference sequence). The CDR3 spans 15 residues. V lost 0 bases and J 5 bases, leaving 13 bases between the germline ends. The CDR3 nucleotides read TGTGCCAGCAGCTTAGCGCCAGGGTCCGGAACTGAAGCTTTCTTT. Translation: CASSLAPGSGTEAFF.

V is TRBV5-6 and J is TRBJ2-2; D is tentatively TRBD1 or TRBD2 (6 bases each). Per germline, CDR1 SGHDT and CDR2 YYEEEE. Trimming took off 3 bases at V and 6 bases at J, with 12 bases between the two ends. The CDR3 extends over 14 amino acids. CDR3 sequence: CASSWRAGAGELFF. The CDR3 DNA reads TGTGCCAGCAGCTGGAGGGCAGGGGCCGGGGAGCTGTTTTTT.

This clonotype showed up just a few times. The rearrangement uses TRBV28 and TRBJ2-4; perhaps D is TRBD1 or TRBD2 (5 bases each). The CDR3 is made up of 14 amino acids. Germline V CDR1 and CDR2: MDHEN, SYDVKM. V was shortened by 1 base and J by 9 bases, with 13 bases between the two germline ends. CDR3 protein: CASSLSGAPGIQYF. Here the CDR3 DNA reads TGTGCCAGCAGTTTATCCGGGGCACCAGGCATTCAGTACTTC.

This clonotype came up a few times. The chain joins TRBV20-1 to TRBJ1-6, with D perhaps TRBD1 (5 bases). V was pared by 6 bases and J by 7 bases, with 28 bases between. Germline values: CDR1 DFQATT, CDR2 SNEGSKA (reference sequence). The CDR3 consists of 18 residues. This CDR3 reads CSAQDVAGEPVLNSPLHF. CDR3 DNA: TGCAGTGCCCAGGACGTAGCGGGGGAGCCGGTGTTGAATTCACCCCTCCACTTT.

This clonotype was observed a few times. The chain uses TRBV13 and TRBJ2-3, with D maybe TRBD2 (5 bases). V was pared by 8 bases and J by 3 bases, with 12 bases between. Germline-derived CDR1 and CDR2 are PRHDT and FYEKMQ (reference sequence). This CDR3 has 13 residues. The CDR3 region is CASAPRVTDTQYF. The CDR3 region has the DNA TGTGCCAGCGCCCCGAGGGTTACAGATACGCAGTATTTT.

V and J are TRBV28 and TRBJ2-7; D gene unclear. The CDR3 totals 14 residues. V was clipped by 0 bases and J by 4 bases, with 10 bases between them. Germline values: CDR1 MDHEN, CDR2 SYDVKM. CDR3 nucleotides: TGTGCCAGCAGTTTATGGGGTCGTTTGTACGAGCAGTACTTC. It specifies CASSLWGRLYEQYF.

Only a few counts were recorded for this clonotype. The chain is built from TRBV12-3 or TRBV12-4 and TRBJ1-6; possible D gene TRBD1, 6 bases. The germline V and J ends were trimmed by 3 bases and 6 bases, with 12 bases remaining between them. The CDR3 consists of 15 residues. CDR3 in DNA: TGTGCCAGCAGTTTCCAGACAGGAGGTAATTCACCCCTCCACTTT. Residues: CASSFQTGGNSPLHF.

This clonotype was seen at least ten times. Sequence at one end of the junction differs from germline and may be a read error. V usage is TRBV9 and J usage is TRBJ2-1; D not certain. CDR1 SGDLS and CDR2 YYNGEE come from the germline V gene. The CDR3 is 11 amino acids. DNA for the CDR3: TGCGCCAGCTCGGGTTACAATGAGCAGTTCTTC. As protein: CASSGYNEQFF.

This clonotype has at least ten counts. This rearrangement joins TRBV29-1 to TRBJ2-3; D possibly corresponds to TRBD2 (6 bases). CDR3 length equals 13 residues. Germline CDR1 reads SQVTM; CDR2 reads ANQGSEA. V lost 4 bases, J lost 2 bases, and 10 bases lay in between. The chain's CDR3 is CSVAGSATDTQYF. CDR3 sequence (DNA): TGCAGCGTTGCCGGGAGTGCCACAGATACGCAGTATTTT.

This clonotype was seen more than once but under ten times. The genes are TRBV12-3 or TRBV12-4 and TRBJ2-5; 7 nucleotides agree with TRBD1. V trimming: 5 bases; J trimming: 3 bases; junction bases outside the gene matches: 0. This CDR3 spans 12 amino acids. CDR3 DNA sequence: TGTGCCAGCAGTGGGACAGAAGAGACCCAGTACTTC. Residues: CASSGTEETQYF.

The chain joins TRBV6-5 to TRBJ1-2; TRBD1 agrees at 8 bases. V gave up 0 bases and J gave up 0 bases; unmatched junction bases: 6. In germline, CDR1 is MNHEY, CDR2 SVGAGI. CDR3 length equals 17 residues. In nucleotides, the CDR3 is TGTGCCAGCAGTTACTCGAGCGGACAGGGCGCTAACTATGGCTACACCTTC. Translated: CASSYSSGQGANYGYTF.